This T cell receptor beta chain was found in a study of T cell clonality in common variable immunodeficiency. This clone came up many times. No antigen is known for it. The read ends 3 residues shy of where the CDR3 ends; the end is completed using the germline J gene. Broader study findings: Common variable immunodeficiency TCR beta sequences reportedly had fewer deletions and N-nucleotide insertions.

Method: immunoSEQ multiplex PCR; TCRdb's copy keeps in-frame clones and lacks some. The data show 40,000 or so clones, with none appearing a single time. V lost 0 bases and J lost 3, with 12 bases in between. The CDR3 length is 15 residues. The origin of this receptor is a person aged 18 to 75 in good health. V is TRBV23-1 and J is TRBJ2-7; possible D gene TRBD2, 5 bases. TRBV23-1 is reported as an ORF; its role is uncertain. The sample comprised peripheral blood mononuclear cells. The CDR3: CASSQSRSSGYEQYF. The sequenced CDR3 bases are TGCGCCAGCAGTCAATCGCGGTCGAGCGGCTACGAG.